These 19 T cell receptor beta chains were sequenced from one sample in a study of blood T cell repertoires in COVID-19. Produced via immunoSEQ multiplex PCR; TCRdb's table is partial and in-frame only. The sample carries a few hundred thousand clones, over 75% recorded once. The material sequenced was peripheral blood. Source of these receptors: a woman between 25 and 40 years old with COVID-19, enrolled during active disease.

The chain recombines TRBV6-4 with TRBJ1-1; D unclear. The CDR3 totals 13 residues. V was cut by 6 bases and J by 1 base, with 9 bases left in between. CDR1 and CDR2 (germline): MRHNA, SNTAGT. The CDR3 DNA reads as TGTGCCAGCAGGGCTACAGAGAACACTGAAGCTTTCTTT. Translated: CASRATENTEAFF.

The CDR3 sequence is CASSNPGGTDTQYF. CDR3 DNA: TGTGCCAGCAGCAACCCAGGGGGCACAGATACGCAGTATTTT. The chain employs TRBV28 and TRBJ2-3, with D perhaps TRBD1 (6 bases). This CDR3 has 14 residues. With 6 bases removed from V and 1 base from J, the gap between germline ends came to 11 bases. Germline lookup yields CDR1 MDHEN and CDR2 SYDVKM.

This chain joins TRBV28 and TRBJ2-3, with D possibly matching TRBD2 (5 bases). Germline-derived CDR1 and CDR2 are MDHEN and SYDVKM. The germline V and J ends were trimmed by 5 bases and 3 bases, with 15 bases remaining between them. This CDR3 has 15 amino acids. In DNA, the CDR3 is TGTGCCAGCAGTGAGCATTCGACGGGGACAGATACGCAGTATTTT. This gives the protein CASSEHSTGTDTQYF. Variable domain in full (rest from reference TRBV28 and TRBJ2-3): DVKVTQSSRYLVKRTGEKVFLECVQDMDHENMFWYRQDPGLGLRLIYFSYDVKMKEKGDIPEGYSVSREKKERFSLILESASTNQTSMYLCASSEHSTGTDTQYFGPGTRLTVL.

This clone was observed a few times. The chain carries TRBV29-1 and TRBJ2-7; a possible D gene is TRBD1 (6 bases). The V gene's germline CDR1 is SQVTM and CDR2 ANQGSEA. Trimming removed 1 base at V and 3 bases at J, with 13 bases between. The CDR3 extends over 14 amino acids. DNA for the CDR3: TGCAGCGTTGAAGCCCCGGGCAGGGGCTACGAGCAGTACTTC. It translates to CSVEAPGRGYEQYF.

This chain's CDR3 is CASSGRTGLAKNIQYF. The DNA for the CDR3 is TGTGCCAGCAGCGGACGGACGGGACTAGCCAAAAACATTCAGTACTTC. This chain joins TRBV3-1 (or the pseudogene TRBV3-2) and TRBJ2-4; TRBD2 might be the D (6 bases). The germline gives CDR1 LGHDT, CDR2 YNNKEL (reference sequence). CDR3 length: 16 residues. V was cut by 5 bases and J by 0 bases, with 14 bases left in between.

The CDR3 region has the DNA TGCGCCAGCAGCATGCTACCGGGACAGGGTTTTTGGGAGACCCAGTACTTC. It translates to CASSMLPGQGFWETQYF. This chain joins TRBV5-1 and TRBJ2-5; 9 bases fit TRBD1. The germline CDR1 and CDR2 sequences are SGHRS and YFSETQ. Unmatched junction bases numbered 15, after V lost 4 bases and J lost 5 bases. The CDR3 is made up of 17 amino acids.

The rearrangement links TRBV19 to TRBJ2-4; 7 bases map to TRBD2. V lost 3 bases to trimming and J lost 5 bases; unmatched junction nucleotides: 4. This CDR3 has 14 amino acids. Looked up from germline, CDR1 is LNHDA and CDR2 is SQIVND (reference sequence). CDR3 in DNA: TGTGCCAGTAGTATTGGGGGGGACGAAAACATTCAGTACTTC. It is translated as CASSIGGDENIQYF.

The chain links TRBV6-5 to TRBJ1-6; the D gene is possibly TRBD1 (6 bases). V lost 9 bases, J lost 8 bases, and 20 bases lay in between. CDR1 and CDR2 from the germline V gene are MNHEY and SVGAGI. The CDR3 extends over 15 amino acids. For the CDR3, the DNA is TGTGCCAGTGGGATAAAACCGGGGGGCGATTCACCCCTCCACTTT. Translating gives CASGIKPGGDSPLHF.

This clone was found many times. This chain joins TRBV6-6 and TRBJ2-7; 8 nucleotides agree with TRBD1. Trimming cost V 3 bases and J 4 bases; bases outside gene matches: 8. The CDR3 spans 15 residues. Per germline, CDR1 MNHNY and CDR2 SVGAGI (reference sequence). CDR3 protein: CASSYNPGQAYEQYF. The CDR3 nucleotides read TGTGCCAGCAGTTATAACCCGGGACAGGCTTACGAGCAGTACTTC.

The chain is built from TRBV27 and TRBJ2-1, with 9 bases aligning to TRBD1. The ends lost 3 bases at V and 6 bases at J; junction bases unmatched: 6. Looked up from germline, CDR1 is MNHEY and CDR2 is SMNVEV (reference sequence). CDR3 length equals 15 residues. The CDR3 DNA reads TGTGCCAGCAGTTTCTTCGGGACAGGGCCCAATGAGCAGTTCTTC. Its protein is CASSFFGTGPNEQFF.

This clone came up a few times. The chain joins TRBV6-5 to TRBJ1-5; the match to TRBD1 covers 7 bases. J gave up 7 bases and V 7 bases, and 10 bases lay outside the gene matches. CDR3 length equals 14 residues. Germline V gene lookup returns CDR1 MNHEY and CDR2 SVGAGI. The CDR3 coding sequence is TGTGCCAGCACCTCCGACAGGGCGAGGCAGCCCCAGCATTTT. Translation: CASTSDRARQPQHF.

The chain joins TRBV2 to TRBJ2-3; D uncertain. Germline lookup yields CDR1 SNHLY and CDR2 FYNNEI. The CDR3 runs 14 residues. Trimming removed 3 bases at V and 3 bases at J, with 10 bases between. In DNA, the CDR3 is TGTGCCAGCAGTGAGGCGGCAGTAACAGATACGCAGTATTTT. It encodes CASSEAAVTDTQYF.

The chain uses TRBV7-6 and TRBJ2-3; maybe TRBD1 (5 bases). The length of the CDR3 is 16 residues. Germline values: CDR1 SGHVS, CDR2 FNYEAQ. The V and J ends lost 1 base and 1 base respectively, with 12 bases between them. The DNA of the CDR3 is TGTGCCAGCAGCTTAGGAGGCGGACAAGGCACAGATACGCAGTATTTT. Its protein is CASSLGGGQGTDTQYF.

The rearrangement links TRBV15 to TRBJ2-7; 7 nucleotides agree with TRBD2. V trimming: 1 base; J trimming: 3 bases; junction bases outside the gene matches: 6. Germline assignment: CDR1 LNHNV and CDR2 YYDKDF (reference sequence). CDR3 length: 15 amino acids. As DNA, the CDR3 is TGTGCCACCAGCAGAGGCTGGAGCGGGAACTACGAGCAGTACTTC. This codes for CATSRGWSGNYEQYF. Full variable domain (rest looked up from reference TRBV15 and TRBJ2-7): DAMVIQNPRYQVTQFGKPVTLSCSQTLNHNVMYWYQQKSSQAPKLLFHYYDKDFNNEADTPDNFQSRRPNTSFCFLDIRSPGLGDTAMYLCATSRGWSGNYEQYFGPGTRLTVT.

CDR3 residues: CASSYGTTYEQYF. CDR3 nucleotides: TGTGCCAGCAGTTATGGCACTACCTACGAGCAGTACTTC. V usage is TRBV6-2 or TRBV6-3 and J usage is TRBJ2-7; D unresolved. V was trimmed by 3 bases and J by 2 bases, leaving 8 bases between them. This CDR3 has 13 residues. Per the germline V gene, CDR1 is MNHEY and CDR2 is SVGEGT.

The chain uses TRBV7-9 and TRBJ2-2; 10 nucleotides align to TRBD2. The CDR3 covers 17 residues. With 5 bases clipped from V and 7 bases from J, the junction kept 13 bases outside the gene matches. The germline gives CDR1 SEHNR, CDR2 FQNEAQ (reference sequence). DNA of the CDR3: TGTGCCAGCAGCGCCCGTAGGGCTAGCGGGAGAATCGGGGAGCTGTTTTTT. The encoded protein is CASSARRASGRIGELFF. Full variable domain (rest looked up from reference TRBV7-9 and TRBJ2-2): DTGVSQNPRHKITKRGQNVTFRCDPISEHNRLYWYRQTLGQGPEFLTYFQNEAQLEKSRLLSDRFSAERPKGSFSTLEIQRTEQGDSAMYLCASSARRASGRIGELFFGEGSRLTVL.

This clone was found once. The rearrangement links TRBV30 to TRBJ2-7; TRBD1 matches at 9 bases. CDR1 is GTSNPN, CDR2 SVGIG, per germline (reference sequence). This CDR3 has 15 residues. V was clipped by 3 bases and J by 0 bases; unmatched bases: 6. The CDR3 DNA reads TGTGCCTGGAGCCCGGGACAGGGAATCTCCTACGAGCAGTACTTC. This translates into CAWSPGQGISYEQYF.

The chain employs TRBV9 and TRBJ2-2; 7 bases are shared with TRBD2. Germline lookup yields CDR1 SGDLS and CDR2 YYNGEE. Trimming cost V 4 bases and J 0 bases; bases outside gene matches: 6. The CDR3 extends over 16 amino acids. The CDR3 region has the DNA TGTGCCAGCAGCTTCCCCCGGGGGGCGAACACCGGGGAGCTGTTTTTT. Protein product: CASSFPRGANTGELFF.

About this clone itself: One base away lies a much larger clone, so this may be a sequencing read error. This chain connects TRBV4-1 to TRBJ2-7, with 9 positions matching TRBD2. Germline lookup yields CDR1 MGHRA and CDR2 YSYEKL. This CDR3 contains 15 residues. V shed 1 base, J shed 3 bases, and the junction held 4 bases outside the gene matches. This CDR3 reads CASSQGLADYYEQYF. In nucleotides, the CDR3 is TGCGCCAGCAGCCAAGGACTAGCGGACTACTACGAGCAGTACTTC.